This T cell receptor (beta chain) originates from a study of patients and donors after allogeneic stem cell transplantation. Per the germline V gene, CDR1 is SGHRS and CDR2 is YFSETQ. The CDR3 contains 15 residues. Trimming at V came to 1 base and at J to 2 bases, leaving 4 bases not matched to a gene. This clonotype was counted a few times. MiXCR was run by TCRdb on the RT-PCR reads, yielding one entry per CDR3 protein. The sample has over 400,000 distinct CDR3 sequences; around 16% are singletons. The chain carries TRBV5-1 and TRBJ2-7, with 9 bases lining up with TRBD2. The receptor comes from a human donor who was either an allogeneic HSCT recipient or a stem cell or donor lymphocyte infusion donor (not recorded which). It is not recorded whose cells these are; they may come from a transplant donor. Material: blood, either unsorted or a sorted T cell fraction (not recorded which). CDR3 region: CASSLLASGAYEQYF. CDR3 nucleotide sequence: TGCGCCAGCAGCTTGTTGGCTAGCGGGGCCTACGAGCAGTACTTC.